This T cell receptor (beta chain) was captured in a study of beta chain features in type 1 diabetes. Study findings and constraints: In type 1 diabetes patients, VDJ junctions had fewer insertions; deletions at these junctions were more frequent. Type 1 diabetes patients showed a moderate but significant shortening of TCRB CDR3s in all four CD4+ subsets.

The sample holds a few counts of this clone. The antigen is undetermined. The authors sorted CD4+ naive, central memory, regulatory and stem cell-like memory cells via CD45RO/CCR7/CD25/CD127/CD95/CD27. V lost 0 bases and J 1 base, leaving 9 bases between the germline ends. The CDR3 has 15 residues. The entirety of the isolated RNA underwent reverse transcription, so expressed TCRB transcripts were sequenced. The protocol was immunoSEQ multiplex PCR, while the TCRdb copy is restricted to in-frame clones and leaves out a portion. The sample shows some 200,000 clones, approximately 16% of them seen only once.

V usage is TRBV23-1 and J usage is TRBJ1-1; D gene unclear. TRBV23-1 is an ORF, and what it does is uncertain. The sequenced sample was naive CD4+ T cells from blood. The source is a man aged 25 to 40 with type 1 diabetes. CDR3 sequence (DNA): TGCGCCAGCAGTCAATCGGTGGGTAAGAACACTGAAGCTTTCTTT. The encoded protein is CASSQSVGKNTEAFF.